This TCR beta chain was obtained from a study of T cell responses to AZD1222 COVID-19 vaccine. Produced via immunoSEQ multiplex PCR; TCRdb's table is partial and in-frame only. Altogether 55,000 to 70,000 clones are present, about 88% being singletons, with the ten largest covering 6.1%. This clone was recorded once. Germline trimming cut 6 bases from V and 3 bases from J; bases unmatched to any gene: 4. The CDR3 sequence is 14 residues long. Germline CDR1 SNHLY, CDR2 FYNNEI. This specimen consisted of peripheral blood, obtained 28 days after the second AZD1222 dose. This chain connects TRBV2 to TRBJ2-2, with 7 bases matching TRBD1. This TCR came from an adult who received the AZD1222 COVID-19 vaccine. The CDR3 DNA reads as TGTGCCAGCAGGACAGGGTCGGACACCGGGGAGCTGTTTTTT. Its translation: CASRTGSDTGELFF.